This TCR beta chain stems from a study of T cell changes during pregnancy in multiple sclerosis. The assay was immunoSEQ multiplex PCR, and TCRdb's table has in-frame clones only and misses some. The sample has about 59,000 clones; 90% to 95% are singletons. The CDR3 is made up of 17 amino acids. Germline lookup yields CDR1 SGHRS and CDR2 YFSETQ. Trimming removed 2 bases at V and 2 bases at J, with 17 bases between. The sequencing here drew on CD8+ T cells from peripheral blood mononuclear cells, taken after pregnancy. The chain joins TRBV5-1 to TRBJ2-1; the D gene is possibly TRBD2 (6 bases). The clonotype comes from a female donor with multiple sclerosis, enrolled in a pregnancy study. The CDR3 reads CASSLSTRVAAYNEQFF. The DNA of the CDR3 is TGCGCCAGCAGCTTAAGTACCCGGGTAGCGGCCTACAATGAGCAGTTCTTC.